This T cell receptor beta chain was identified during a study of PD-L1 blockade in urothelial cancer. About the study: In terms of prior chemotherapy, patients had received 0 to 3 regimens. Blood analysis occurred 3 weeks (second dose) and 6 weeks after treatment start.

The ends lost 2 bases at V and 0 bases at J; junction bases unmatched: 1. CDR3 length: 14 residues. The germline V gene encodes CDR1 SGHDT and CDR2 YYEEEE. PCRs each included synthetic TCR analog templates spiked in. Profiled with immunoSEQ multiplex PCR; TCRdb holds only in-frame clones, not every one. The table has 40,000 to 55,000 clones, just over 85% seen once. Time point denoted: pretreatment peripheral blood. Patients suffered from locally advanced or metastatic urothelial carcinoma. The V and J genes are TRBV5-6 and TRBJ1-2, with TRBD1 matching over 7 bases. This TCR derives from a man aged 55-75 years with urothelial cancer. The sample consisted of PBMCs, taken around atezolizumab (anti-PD-L1) treatment. DNA of the CDR3: TGTGCCAGCAGCTTTGGGACAGCTAACTATGGCTACACCTTC. This gives the protein CASSFGTANYGYTF.